This record concerns one T cell receptor (beta chain) sequence. What this receptor recognizes is not known. No base qualities exist here, and no much larger clone lies one base off it. CDR1 and CDR2, looked up from the germline V gene, are MNHNS and SASEGT. The germline ends are 7 bases apart after V is trimmed by 6 bases and J by 0 bases. The CDR3, from cysteine to phenylalanine, totals 13 residues. Here the CDR3 DNA is all that survives: 39 bases in frame from base 1. Patients with a history of autoimmune disease or receiving systemic immunosuppression were excluded from the trial. Peripheral blood for TCR sequencing was collected from all dose cohorts at baseline, on cycle 4 day 1, and on cycle 7 day 1. Samples came from an open-label, multicenter, first-in-human phase I dose-escalation trial of ivuxolimab. Adults with locally advanced or metastatic melanoma, renal cell carcinoma, hepatocellular carcinoma or head and neck squamous cell carcinoma were enrolled in the trial. Before TCR sequencing, CD4+ T cells and CD8+ T cells were sorted from peripheral blood as separate populations.

For sequencing of the TCRbeta CDR3 region, genomic DNA was extracted from the sorted cells. The immunoSEQ Assay was used to sequence the TCRbeta CDR3 regions. TCRdb provides this immuneACCESS table in a form limited to in-frame rearrangements. Some clones are lacking; in checked studies, under half of them reflect an unresolved V gene, and why the rest are absent is not known. The table for this sample lists fewer than 80,000 clones; about 91% of them were counted only once. In total, the top ten clones hold about 0.6% of the sample. The data stem from a study of OX40 agonist ivuxolimab in advanced cancers. For the wider study: Ivuxolimab was an agonistic, fully human IgG2 monoclonal antibody directed against OX40 (CD134), a costimulatory receptor. Intravenous ivuxolimab was administered to patients every 2 weeks at six dose levels: 0.01, 0.1, 0.3, 1.5, 3 and 10 mg/kg. The paper covers the monotherapy dose-escalation part of the phase I ivuxolimab trial, which included N of about 50 patients. Partial responses occurred in three dose-escalation patients: two with cutaneous melanoma and one with hepatocellular carcinoma. A male proportion of roughly 80% and a mean age of about 60 years, ranging from about 23 to 79, were recorded for the dose-escalation cohort. Patients were allowed to have had prior anti-PD-1, anti-PD-L1 or anti-CTLA-4 therapy, and 40% to 45% of the dose-escalation patients had previously received checkpoint inhibitors. Peripheral TCRbeta sequencing aimed to test whether ivuxolimab altered TCR sequence diversity and caused clonal T-cell expansion. Among the roughly 54 dose-escalation patients, about 20 had hepatocellular carcinoma, some 15 melanoma, 9 renal cell carcinoma and 9 head and neck cancer.

Overall study outcomes, separate from this receptor: Clonal expansion of both CD4+ and CD8+ blood T cells was observed from baseline to week 6 at doses 0.1 to 3.0 mg/kg. Antigen specificity was not determined for the clonally expanded peripheral T cells. After ivuxolimab, CD8+ T cells had more expanded clones than CD4+ T cells on average. In the 0.1-3.0 mg/kg groups, partial responders had among the lowest normalized peripheral clonal expansion, particularly in CD8+ T cells. Low levels of normalized T-cell clonal expansion were also seen in some patients who did not respond.

This chain joins TRBV6-1 to TRBJ2-3; the D gene is perhaps TRBD1, on 5 matching bases. Sequencing used CD4+ or CD8+ T cells sorted from blood, obtained in a trial of the OX40 agonist ivuxolimab. The clonotype was recovered from an adult with an advanced solid tumor such as melanoma, head and neck, liver or kidney cancer. The nucleotides read TGTGCCAGCAGGGACACTAGCACAGATACGCAGTATTTT. The translation is CASRDTSTDTQYF.